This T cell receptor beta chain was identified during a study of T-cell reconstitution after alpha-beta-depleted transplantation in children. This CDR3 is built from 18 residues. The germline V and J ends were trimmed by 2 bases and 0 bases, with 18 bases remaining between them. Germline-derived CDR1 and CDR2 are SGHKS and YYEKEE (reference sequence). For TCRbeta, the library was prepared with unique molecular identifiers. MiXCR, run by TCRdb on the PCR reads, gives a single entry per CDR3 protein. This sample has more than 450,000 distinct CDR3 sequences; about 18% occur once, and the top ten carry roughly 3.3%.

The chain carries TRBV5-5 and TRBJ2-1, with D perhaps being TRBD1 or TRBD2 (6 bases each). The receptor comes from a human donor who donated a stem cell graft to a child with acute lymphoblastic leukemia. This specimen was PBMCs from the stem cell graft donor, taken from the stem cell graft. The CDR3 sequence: CASSLFGGIESSYNEQFF. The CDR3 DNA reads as TGTGCCAGCAGCTTATTCGGGGGCATTGAGAGCTCCTACAATGAGCAGTTCTTC.